This T cell receptor (beta chain) came from a study of read filtering for tumor transcriptome and immune sequencing. The library was built from roughly 400 ng RNA with molecular barcoded adaptors for alpha/delta and beta/gamma chains. MiXCR, applied by TCRdb to the reads, yields one record per CDR3 protein. The sample consists of about 46,000 distinct CDR3 sequences, approximately 12% of them appearing once. Of note for this clonotype: What it recognizes is unknown.

General study findings and limits: Even smaller IR-seq throughput identified most shared clonotypes. Without single-read clonotypes, shared clonotype proportions correlated more between IR-seq and RNA-seq. Roughly 82% of IR-seq clonotypes had a single read, yet these held approximately 4% of reads.

This TCR derives from a donor over 35 with multiple myeloma. Sequencing was carried out using a population of CD138-negative cells sorted from bone marrow.

The CDR3 bases are TGTGCCAGCAGCGAGGGACAGGGGGGCACTGAAGCTTTCTTT. The encoded protein is CASSEGQGGTEAFF. The chain couples TRBV7-3 to TRBJ1-1, with 11 bases lining up with TRBD1. Per germline, CDR1 SGHTA and CDR2 FQGTGA. The CDR3 length is 14 residues. J was trimmed by 4 bases and V by 5 bases; bases with no gene match: 3.